This T cell receptor (beta chain) was identified in a study of OX40 agonist ivuxolimab in advanced cancers. Study details: Ivuxolimab is an agonistic anti-OX40 (CD134) antibody, and patients were treated with it. One patient with hepatocellular carcinoma and two with cutaneous melanoma, three in all, had partial responses. Study conclusions and caveats: With doses of 0.1 to 3.0 mg/kg, CD4+ and CD8+ blood T cells had undergone clonal expansion by week 6.

This CDR3 spans 14 amino acids. V was pared by 0 bases and J by 6 bases, with 8 bases between. Assay used: immunoSEQ multiplex PCR; TCRdb lists only in-frame clones, some missing. The sample gives some 45,000 clones, 75% to 90% of which show up once; about 35% is in the top ten. About this clone: Its antigen is not known.

Source: CD4+ or CD8+ T cells sorted from blood, taken in a trial of the OX40 agonist ivuxolimab. The receptor's source is an adult with an advanced solid tumor such as melanoma, head and neck, liver or kidney cancer. The chain joins TRBV23-1 to TRBJ2-2; D remains unclear. TRBV23-1 is labeled an ORF, and its function is uncertain. CDR3 DNA: TGCGCCAGCAGTCAATCTAGGGTGCCCGGGGAGCTGTTTTTT. It translates to CASSQSRVPGELFF.